This T cell receptor (beta chain) was identified during a study of blood T cell repertoires in COVID-19 (dated by TCRdb to between 2020 and 2021). With regard to the full study: Samples from collaborators originated in the United States, Italy and Spain and spanned both the acute and convalescent phases of COVID-19. Samples were obtained from the ongoing ImmuneRACE study (first 160 participants) and from about 1,300 subjects provided by 6 global collaborators. HLA class I and class II types, where available, came from metadata supplied by the sample provider rather than from assay-based typing. The repertoires were released in a freely available public database meant as a resource for research on the immune response to SARS-CoV-2. The material from the prospective study consisted of cDNA or gDNA derived from T cells, B-cell-depleted T cells, or PBMCs. The dataset comprised deeply sampled blood TCRbeta repertoires from subjects exposed to, actively infected with, or recovered from COVID-19. Nearly every sample came with metadata listing a de-identified subject ID, COVID-19 status, age in years and sex.

For this clone: The antigen this receptor binds is unknown. No base-level quality is on record; no much larger clone is a single base apart.

TCRbeta CDR3 regions were amplified from genomic DNA by means of the immunoSEQ Assay, a bias-controlled multiplex PCR. The paper's data handling went like this. The number of nucleated cells in each sample was estimated from the amplification of reference gene primers within the assay. To quantify the absolute abundance of each unique TCRbeta CDR3 rearrangement, sequence reads were collapsed and filtered. For each sample, productive Simpson clonality was calculated as the square root of Simpson's diversity index across productive rearrangements. The source is immuneACCESS, and TCRdb retained only in-frame sequences with V and J called. Part of the clones is not carried over; for the studies checked, unresolved V genes explain less than half of this, and the remainder is unexplained. The V and J calls and clone size were taken over from that table, and D and trimming were inferred from the DNA. In all, the sample holds some 170,000 clones, and about four fifths of those were seen once. Roughly 9% of the sample belongs to the ten largest clones.

Points the paper makes about the study in general: The quantity of clinical and demographic metadata differed by source and by participant and was supplied without curation.

Whole blood was collected in K2EDTA tubes by collaborating institutions according to the institutions' own protocols. For TCRbeta analysis, collaborator samples were shipped as frozen whole blood, as isolated PBMCs, or as DNA extracted from either sample type. CDR1 and CDR2 were assigned from the germline V gene as SGHDN and FVKESK. The CDR3 contains 14 residues, cysteine and phenylalanine counted. Just the 42-base CDR3 DNA is kept, in frame starting at base 1. The V end gives up 0 bases and the J end 8 bases, leaving 6 bases in the junction not matched to a gene. This chain joins TRBV14 to TRBJ1-2; 7 middle bases align to TRBD1. Sequenced: peripheral blood. The source is a woman between 65 and 79 years old with acute or convalescent COVID-19. For the CDR3, the sequence is CASSQEIQGGGYTF. At the DNA level, the sequence is TGTGCCAGCAGCCAAGAGATTCAAGGGGGCGGCTACACCTTC.